Presented here are 19 T cell receptor beta chains from one specimen sequenced in a study of CD8+CD57+ T cells in acquired aplastic anemia. Previously, flow cytometry had revealed CD8+CD57+ cell expansion in the patients chosen for sequencing. The template used for profiling TCR beta VDJ and CDR3 was genomic DNA. Each CDR3 protein is one row after TCRdb ran MiXCR on the reads. The table has just over 450,000 distinct CDR3 sequences, roughly a third seen once. The specimen sequenced was sorted CD4+, CD8+, or CD8+CD57+ T cells (not recorded which) from PBMCs. Receptors originate from a human donor with aplastic anemia.

This clonotype was seen at least ten times. The chain carries TRBV2 and TRBJ1-2; 8 bases agree with TRBD1. The V and J ends lost 10 bases and 4 bases, in that order; junction bases with no gene match: 20. Germline values: CDR1 SNHLY, CDR2 FYNNEI. The CDR3 contains 17 residues. CDR3 nucleotides: TGTGCCACTCCTCAGGAGGATGCTGCCGGGACAGGCTATGGCTACACCTTC. This encodes CATPQEDAAGTGYGYTF.

This clonotype occurred many times. The chain couples TRBV7-9 to TRBJ2-7, with 10 positions matching TRBD2. CDR1 and CDR2 from the germline V gene are SEHNR and FQNEAQ (reference sequence). Trimming cost V 1 base and J 3 bases; bases outside gene matches: 6. The CDR3 contains 16 residues. CDR3 sequence (DNA): TGTGCCAGCAGCTTAGAAAGCGGGAGGGAAAGCTACGAGCAGTACTTC. Encoded protein: CASSLESGRESYEQYF.

This clonotype has a handful of counts. The chain combines TRBV20-1 with TRBJ2-3; possibly TRBD2 for D (5 bases). The CDR3 spans 12 residues. CDR1 is DFQATT, CDR2 SNEGSKA, per germline (reference sequence). The ends were cut back, 2 bases at V and 11 bases at J, with 14 bases in the middle. CDR3 sequence reads: CSARTGAEKQYF. CDR3 in DNA: TGCAGTGCTAGAACCGGAGCGGAGAAGCAGTATTTT.

This clonotype was recorded many times. The rearrangement joins TRBV10-2 to TRBJ1-5; D is possibly TRBD1 (6 bases). The CDR3 is made up of 13 amino acids. Germline V gives CDR1 WSHSY, CDR2 SAAADI. Trimming left V 10 bases short and J 5 bases short, with 15 bases between. In DNA form, the CDR3 reads TGCGCCACTCGGGAGGGGGTCCATCAGCCCCAGCATTTT. It encodes CATREGVHQPQHF.

Remarks on this clonotype: This may be a read error, as it is one base from a much larger clone. The chain uses TRBV20-1 and TRBJ1-5; 8 nucleotides match TRBD1. The CDR3 consists of 13 residues. Unmatched junction bases numbered 9, after V lost 5 bases and J lost 9 bases. Germline loops: CDR1 DFQATT, CDR2 SNEGSKA (reference sequence). In DNA form, the CDR3 reads TGCAGTGCTGGCCGGACAGGGAGTCGGCCCCAGCATTTT. Its translation: CSAGRTGSRPQHF.

This clonotype was counted a single time. The chain couples TRBV3-1 to TRBJ2-2; D is possibly TRBD2 (6 bases). This CDR3 has 16 residues. V lost 1 base, J lost 5 bases, and 14 bases lay in between. Looked up from germline, CDR1 is LGHDT and CDR2 is YNNKEL (reference sequence). The CDR3 nucleotides read TGTGCCAGCAGCCAAGCGTCCGCGGGGCCAACCGGGGAGCTGTTTTTT. Translating it yields CASSQASAGPTGELFF.

The rearrangement uses TRBV24-1 and TRBJ2-4; the match to TRBD2 covers 9 bases. The J segment lost 13 bases and the V segment lost 6 bases, leaving 15 bases of the junction unmatched. CDR1 and CDR2 from the germline V gene are KGHDR and SFDVKD. The CDR3 contains 15 residues. DNA of the CDR3: TGTGCCACCAGTTTAGCGGGGGTCCGCAGCGGTGAGCAGTACTTC. Translated: CATSLAGVRSGEQYF.

This clonotype has a count of ten or more. J is TRBJ1-6 and V is TRBV2; D possibly corresponds to TRBD1 (6 bases). Per the germline V gene, CDR1 is SNHLY and CDR2 is FYNNEI. The CDR3 totals 15 residues. The ends were cut back, 6 bases at V and 11 bases at J, with 20 bases in the middle. CDR3 sequence (DNA): TGTGCCAGCAGAGGGCAGGGACAATTTACCCCACCCCTCCACTTT. This encodes CASRGQGQFTPPLHF.

This clonotype was seen at least ten times. The chain couples TRBV10-3 to TRBJ2-1; the D is unclear. In germline, CDR1 is ENHRY, CDR2 SYGVKD. CDR3 length: 15 residues. Deletions cut 3 bases from V and 0 bases from J, with 9 bases between. The CDR3 loop reads CAISEAADSYNEQFF. The CDR3 region has the DNA TGTGCCATCAGTGAAGCCGCCGACTCCTACAATGAGCAGTTCTTC.

The table lists this clonotype with a few counts. Its ends do not fully match the called genes, so a read error is possible. The chain uses TRBV7-9 and TRBJ2-2, with unresolved D. Germline CDR1 SEHNR, CDR2 FQNEAQ (reference sequence). The CDR3 spans 13 residues. This chain's CDR3 is CASSPPRTGELFF. Here the CDR3 DNA reads TGCGCCAGCAGCCCTCCCCGTACCGGGGAGCTGTTTTTT.

This clonotype was seen ten or more times. The rearrangement joins TRBV7-2 to TRBJ2-7; 8 nucleotides match TRBD1. The CDR3 has 13 amino acids. V dropped 3 bases and J dropped 6; count of bases not matched to a gene: 4. Germline V CDR1 and CDR2: SGHTA, FQGNSA. CDR3 DNA: TGTGCCAGCAGCTTCCCTACAGGGGGCGAGCAGTACTTC. Its protein is CASSFPTGGEQYF.

This clonotype showed up just once. The genes are TRBV7-9 and TRBJ1-6; TRBD1 matches 10 bases. With 11 bases clipped from V and 13 bases from J, the junction kept 11 bases outside the gene matches. The germline CDR1 and CDR2 sequences are SEHNR and FQNEAQ (reference sequence). This CDR3 comprises 13 residues. In DNA form, the CDR3 reads TGTGCCTGGGGGCTCGGGACAGGGGCTCCCCTCCACTTT. Its protein is CAWGLGTGAPLHF.

This clonotype was counted many times. The rearrangement links TRBV9 to TRBJ1-6, with D perhaps matching TRBD1 (5 bases). The germline V gene has CDR1 SGDLS and CDR2 YYNGEE. Trimming shortened V by 0 bases and J by 6 bases, and 10 bases separated the two germline ends. CDR3 length equals 15 residues. The CDR3 DNA reads as TGTGCCAGCAGCGTAGGAGGGACCCCTAATTCACCCCTCCACTTT. Protein sequence: CASSVGGTPNSPLHF.

In DNA, the CDR3 is TGTGCCAGCAGCTTGTATAGTTTGGTCGGCCATGGCTACACCTTC. Protein product: CASSLYSLVGHGYTF. The V call is TRBV5-5, the J call TRBJ1-2; no clear D gene. Per germline, CDR1 SGHKS and CDR2 YYEKEE (reference sequence). This CDR3 region has 15 residues. V shed 1 base and J shed 6 bases, with 16 bases lying between them. The full variable domain, with the rest looked up from reference TRBV5-5 and TRBJ1-2, is DAGVTQSPTHLIKTRGQQVTLRCSPISGHKSVSWYQQVLGQGPQFIFQYYEKEERGRGNFPDRFSARQFPNYSSELNVNALLLGDSALYLCASSLYSLVGHGYTFGSGTRLTVV.

This rearrangement joins TRBV7-2 to TRBJ2-7; D gene unclear. Trimming removed 5 bases from V and 6 bases from J, with 14 bases in between. In germline, CDR1 is SGHTA, CDR2 FQGNSA. There are 13 residues in the CDR3. CDR3 in DNA: TGTGCCAGCAGCCAAGAGGATCTGGCCGAGCAGTACTTC. Translation: CASSQEDLAEQYF.

The chain carries TRBV11-1 and TRBJ1-5, with a weak D call TRBD1 (5 bases). V gave up 5 bases and J gave up 2 bases, with 16 bases separating them. Germline-derived CDR1 and CDR2 are SGHAT and FQDESV (reference sequence). The CDR3 consists of 16 residues. In DNA, the CDR3 is TGTGCCAGCAGCCCGAGAGAGGGGCCCGGCAATCAGCCCCAGCATTTT. It is translated as CASSPREGPGNQPQHF.

The V call is TRBV15, the J call TRBJ1-2, with D unclear. Trimming removed 0 bases at V and 3 bases at J, with 2 bases between. Germline V CDR1 and CDR2: LNHNV, YYDKDF (reference sequence). The CDR3 is 12 amino acids. The CDR3 coding sequence is TGTGCCACCAGCAGAGACGACTATGGCTACACCTTC. Residues: CATSRDDYGYTF.

The rearrangement links TRBV12-3 or TRBV12-4 to TRBJ2-7; D is undetermined. V was cut by 6 bases and J by 9 bases, with 15 bases left in between. The CDR3 consists of 12 residues. CDR3 region: CASSPYQGGQYF. The CDR3 nucleotides read TGTGCCAGCAGCCCGTATCAAGGCGGGCAGTACTTC.

There are many counts of this clonotype. The chain combines TRBV7-8 with TRBJ2-7; D is perhaps TRBD1 or TRBD2 (6 bases each). The CDR3 totals 15 residues. Trimming shortened V by 1 base and J by 4 bases, and 14 bases separated the two germline ends. The germline gives CDR1 SGHVS, CDR2 FQNEAQ. CDR3 sequence (DNA): TGTGCCAGCAGCTTAGTGGGGGGCGCGTCGTACGAGCAGTACTTC. It codes for CASSLVGGASYEQYF.